The source of this T cell receptor beta chain is a study of OX40 agonist ivuxolimab in advanced cancers. At the level of the study: In three patients, partial responses were observed, one with hepatocellular carcinoma and two with cutaneous melanoma.

Generated by immunoSEQ multiplex PCR, the TCRdb table keeps only in-frame clones and is missing some. The data show 60,000 to 75,000 clones, roughly 80% seen once. The clonotype comes from an adult with an advanced solid tumor such as melanoma, head and neck, liver or kidney cancer. Here the sequenced sample was CD4+ or CD8+ T cells sorted from blood, taken in a trial of the OX40 agonist ivuxolimab.

The CDR3 is CASIQYGTKQGPQHF. CDR3 nucleotides: TGTGCCAGTATCCAATACGGGACAAAACAGGGGCCCCAGCATTTT. The chain employs TRBV19 and TRBJ1-5; tentative D call: TRBD1 (6 bases). CDR1 and CDR2 (germline): LNHDA, SQIVND (reference sequence). Trimming left V 7 bases short and J 9 bases short, with 22 bases between. The CDR3 consists of 15 residues.